This T cell receptor beta chain came from a study of identical twins. This clonotype has a handful of counts. Its antigen is unidentified. All donors were healthy, and all were Caucasian. TCRdb re-analysed the 5' RACE reads in MiXCR, keeping a single row per CDR3 protein. This repertoire shows around 570,000 distinct CDR3 sequences, approximately 10% found once; its top ten account for more than 2.5%. General study results and limits: Twins' excess sharing was less marked for out-of-frame beta sequences. A cross-sectional statistical analysis, not follow-up of the same donors, supported the conclusions. Invariant T cells like MAIT and iNKT could partly confound the zero-insertion analyses.

CDR3 length: 13 residues. In germline, CDR1 is MGHDK, CDR2 SYGVNS. V was pared by 5 bases and J by 7 bases, with 12 bases between. The same data also contributed to another study, on yellow fever vaccine responses in identical twins.

Sequencing was carried out using PBMCs. The J gene is TRBJ2-4, the V gene TRBV25-1, with D unclear. The sequence derives from a woman in her late teens or twenties in good health. The chain's CDR3 is CASSRSDGNIQYF. As DNA, the CDR3 is TGTGCCAGCAGTCGTTCAGATGGGAACATTCAGTACTTC. Full variable domain (rest looked up from reference TRBV25-1 and TRBJ2-4): EADIYQTPRYLVIGTGKKITLECSQTMGHDKMYWYQQDPGMELHLIHYSYGVNSTEKGDLSSESTVSRIRTEHFPLTLESARPSHTSQYLCASSRSDGNIQYFGAGTRLSVL.